Included here is one T cell receptor beta chain sequence, with context. The target of this receptor is not known. Base quality data are lacking; no much larger clone is found one base away. CDR1 and CDR2 are read off the germline V gene as SQVTM and ANQGSEA. V loses 2 bases, J loses 3 bases, and the germline ends lie 9 bases apart. From the cysteine up to the phenylalanine, the CDR3 has a length of 13 residues. The read is trimmed to its CDR3 DNA, 39 bases read in frame from base 1. Library preparation employed the immunoSEQ multiplex PCR assay. What TCRdb holds here is the immuneACCESS table cut down to in-frame rearrangements. Part of the clones is not present; checked against another copy, under half of the missing clones reflect an unresolved V gene, and the others are unexplained. The sample has more than 40,000 clones on record, about 94% of them singletons. Roughly 4.7% of the sample is held by the ten biggest clonotypes.

These data come from a study of T cell changes during pregnancy in multiple sclerosis (dated by TCRdb to about 2019). About the investigation overall: Changes in the T cell repertoire over the course of pregnancy were examined in this study in women with multiple sclerosis.

This sequence originates from a female donor with multiple sclerosis, enrolled in a pregnancy study. The input for sequencing was CD8+ T cells from peripheral blood mononuclear cells, taken in the first trimester of pregnancy. This chain is built from TRBV29-1 and TRBJ2-3; there is no confident call for the D gene. The sequenced DNA: TGCAGCGTTGAAATAGGCAGGACAGATACGCAGTATTTT. It translates as CSVEIGRTDTQYF.